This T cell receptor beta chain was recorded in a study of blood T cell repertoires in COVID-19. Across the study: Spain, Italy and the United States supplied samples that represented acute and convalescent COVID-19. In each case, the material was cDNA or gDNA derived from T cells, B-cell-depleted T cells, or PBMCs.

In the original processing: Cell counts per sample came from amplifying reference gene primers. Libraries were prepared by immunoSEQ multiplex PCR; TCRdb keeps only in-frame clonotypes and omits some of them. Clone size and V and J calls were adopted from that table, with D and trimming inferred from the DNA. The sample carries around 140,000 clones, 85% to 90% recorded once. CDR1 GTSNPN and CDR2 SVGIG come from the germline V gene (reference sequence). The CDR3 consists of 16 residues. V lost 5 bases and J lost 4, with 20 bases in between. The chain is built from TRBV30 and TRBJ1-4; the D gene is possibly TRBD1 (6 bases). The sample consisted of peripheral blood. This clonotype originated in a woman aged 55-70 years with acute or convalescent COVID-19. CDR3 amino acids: CAWERAQQGYNEKLFF. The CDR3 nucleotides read TGTGCCTGGGAAAGGGCCCAACAGGGCTATAATGAAAAACTGTTTTTT.